This T cell receptor beta chain was captured by sequencing in a study of molecular identifiers for immune sequencing clone quantification. Each CDR3 protein gets one entry after TCRdb re-called the PCR reads with MiXCR. The repertoire holds about 500,000 distinct CDR3 sequences, around 21% seen once, with about 0.8% in the top ten. The CDR3 loop spans 12 amino acids. Trimming removed 5 bases from V and 6 bases from J, with 10 bases in between. Study-wide findings and caveats: Clones exceeding 20 RNA copies carried over 97% of effector molecules but under 1% of naive-cell molecules. Barcode collisions between identical TCR molecules could shrink estimates of highly expanded clone sizes.

Based on a CD8+CD4-CCR7+CD45RA+ profile, naive CD8 T cells were sorted. Ten or more counts support this clonotype. The antigen remains undetermined. The receptor was isolated from a human donor in good health. Some libraries in this study had Jurkat cell RNA spiked in. Sequencing input: naive CD8+ T cells from blood, with Jurkat cell RNA spiked in. This sample's subset: FACS-sorted CD8+CD4-CCR7+CD45RA+ naive T cells. The rearrangement links TRBV12-3 or TRBV12-4 to TRBJ1-1; D ambiguous. CDR3 loop: CASSPGSPEAFF. CDR3 nucleotide sequence: TGTGCCAGCAGTCCGGGGAGCCCTGAAGCTTTCTTT.